Below, one T cell receptor beta chain is given with its context. This sample is part of a study of shared clonotypes between healthy human individuals. Assay: immunoSEQ multiplex PCR; the TCRdb copy retains only in-frame clones and omits some. The data show fewer than 550,000 clones, approximately 79% seen once. Trimming at V came to 3 bases and at J to 6 bases, leaving 9 bases not matched to a gene. Germline-derived CDR1 and CDR2 are MNHEY and SMNVEV (reference sequence). The CDR3 spans 15 residues. The sequenced sample was PBMCs. The chain uses TRBV27 and TRBJ2-3; 7 bases are a match to TRBD2. The receptor comes from a woman aged 40 to 50 in good health. Some clones in this sample may be carry-over from other donors' samples. CDR3 DNA: TGTGCCAGCAGTTTCGGTCCGGGAGGTTGGGATACGCAGTATTTT. Translating it yields CASSFGPGGWDTQYF.